These 9 T cell receptor beta chains originate from one sample sequenced in a study of T cell clones after liver transplantation. Repertoires were generated with immunoSEQ multiplex PCR, while TCRdb's copy carries only in-frame clones and drops some. The sample yields fewer than 85,000 clones, approximately 87% seen once. Sample: CD4+ T cells from blood, taken at the 22-month timepoint. Receptors originate from a human patient who received a liver transplant. Some T cells may possibly be graft donor cells.

The rearrangement joins TRBV15 to TRBJ2-1; a possible D gene is TRBD1 (6 bases). This CDR3 contains 15 residues. Germline assignment: CDR1 LNHNV and CDR2 YYDKDF (reference sequence). Trimming took off 1 base at V and 2 bases at J, with 9 bases between the two ends. CDR3 protein: CATSRGQGTYNEQFF. In nucleotides, the CDR3 is TGTGCCACCAGCAGAGGGCAGGGGACCTACAATGAGCAGTTCTTC. Full variable domain (rest looked up from reference TRBV15 and TRBJ2-1): DAMVIQNPRYQVTQFGKPVTLSCSQTLNHNVMYWYQQKSSQAPKLLFHYYDKDFNNEADTPDNFQSRRPNTSFCFLDIRSPGLGDTAMYLCATSRGQGTYNEQFFGPGTRLTVL.

This chain joins TRBV27 and TRBJ1-2, with D maybe TRBD1 (5 bases). This CDR3 is built from 16 residues. V gave up 7 bases and J gave up 0 bases, with 18 bases separating them. Looked up from germline, CDR1 is MNHEY and CDR2 is SMNVEV (reference sequence). CDR3 region: CASKRTARAANYGYTF. The DNA of the CDR3 is TGTGCCAGCAAGCGCACAGCCAGGGCCGCTAACTATGGCTACACCTTC.

The V call is TRBV11-2, the J call TRBJ2-1; 9 nucleotides align to TRBD2. V lost 1 base to trimming and J lost 7 bases; unmatched junction nucleotides: 8. The CDR3 runs 16 residues. Germline CDR1 reads SGHAT; CDR2 reads FQNNGV. The CDR3 here is CASSLVGAGGFNEQFF. The CDR3 coding sequence is TGTGCCAGCAGCTTAGTGGGAGCGGGAGGATTTAATGAGCAGTTCTTC.

This sequence joins TRBV7-6 and TRBJ2-3; 8 bases line up with TRBD2. The CDR3 spans 18 residues. Trimming cost V 5 bases and J 0 bases; bases outside gene matches: 13. The V gene's germline CDR1 is SGHVS and CDR2 FNYEAQ. DNA for the CDR3: TGTGCCAGCAGCGCAACCGGGACTAGAAAAGCCAGCACAGATACGCAGTATTTT. Its protein is CASSATGTRKASTDTQYF.

The rearrangement links TRBV4-1 to TRBJ2-7; 15 bases align to TRBD2. Germline CDR1 and CDR2: MGHRA and YSYEKL. V shed 0 bases, J shed 3 bases, and the junction held 12 bases outside the gene matches. The CDR3 has 20 residues. Here the CDR3 DNA reads TGCGCCAGCAGCCAAGAACCTCGGACTAGCGGGAGGGCCGGAATCTACGAGCAGTACTTC. The encoded protein is CASSQEPRTSGRAGIYEQYF.

The gene calls are TRBV30 and TRBJ2-5; 9 bases align to TRBD2. Losses at the gene ends were 5 bases for V and 5 bases for J; bases not matched to a gene: 12. Germline CDR1 reads GTSNPN; CDR2 reads SVGIG (reference sequence). The CDR3 totals 15 residues. Here the CDR3 reads CAWGPTSGPRETQYF. CDR3 in DNA: TGTGCCTGGGGACCGACTAGCGGCCCTCGCGAGACCCAGTACTTC.

In its sample, this clone was seen a few times. The chain is built from TRBV29-1 and TRBJ1-5, with 7 positions matching TRBD1. CDR1 and CDR2 from the germline V gene are SQVTM and ANQGSEA. The J segment lost 3 bases and the V segment lost 7 bases, leaving 3 bases of the junction unmatched. The CDR3 is 12 amino acids. CDR3 DNA sequence: TGCAGCGCCGGACAGGCCAATCAGCCCCAGCATTTT. As protein: CSAGQANQPQHF.

This sequence joins TRBV2 and TRBJ2-3, with TRBD2 identical over 10 bases. Germline trimming cut 6 bases from V and 0 bases from J; bases unmatched to any gene: 15. The CDR3 has 19 amino acids. Per the germline V gene, CDR1 is SNHLY and CDR2 is FYNNEI. CDR3 bases: TGTGCCAGCAGGGAGTGGGGGGCTAGCGGGAGACCTAGCACAGATACGCAGTATTTT. It translates to CASREWGASGRPSTDTQYF.

The chain employs TRBV7-3 and TRBJ2-7, with D uncertain. CDR1 is SGHTA and CDR2 is FQGTGA in the germline V gene. The CDR3 consists of 15 residues. Between the trimmed V and J ends, which lost 3 bases and 6 bases, there was a span of 18 bases. CDR3 sequence (DNA): TGTGCCAGCAGCTTTCGGGCAGTCGGGTTCCCCGAGCAGTACTTC. Translation gives CASSFRAVGFPEQYF.